This T cell receptor beta chain was recorded in a study of blood T cell repertoires in COVID-19. Study background: Specimens from acute and convalescent COVID-19 originated in the United States, Italy and Spain. Sources were T cells, B-cell-depleted T cells, or PBMCs; the material itself was cDNA or gDNA.

The CDR3 sequence is 11 residues long. CDR1 and CDR2 (germline): SQVTM, ANQGSEA. Original processing notes: Estimation of nucleated cell counts was performed using reference gene primer amplification. Generated by immunoSEQ multiplex PCR, the TCRdb table keeps only in-frame clones and is missing some. The DNA gave D and trimming, while V, J and clone size come from that table. The table has 120,000 to 150,000 clones, about four fifths seen once. Sequenced sample: peripheral blood. V is TRBV29-1 and J is TRBJ1-1; the D gene is possibly TRBD1 (5 bases). The receptor was derived from a human donor in a cohort sampled during active COVID-19. The CDR3 bases are TGCAGTTTGTCTCGGGGGGCTGAAGCTTTCTTT. Its protein is CSLSRGAEAFF.